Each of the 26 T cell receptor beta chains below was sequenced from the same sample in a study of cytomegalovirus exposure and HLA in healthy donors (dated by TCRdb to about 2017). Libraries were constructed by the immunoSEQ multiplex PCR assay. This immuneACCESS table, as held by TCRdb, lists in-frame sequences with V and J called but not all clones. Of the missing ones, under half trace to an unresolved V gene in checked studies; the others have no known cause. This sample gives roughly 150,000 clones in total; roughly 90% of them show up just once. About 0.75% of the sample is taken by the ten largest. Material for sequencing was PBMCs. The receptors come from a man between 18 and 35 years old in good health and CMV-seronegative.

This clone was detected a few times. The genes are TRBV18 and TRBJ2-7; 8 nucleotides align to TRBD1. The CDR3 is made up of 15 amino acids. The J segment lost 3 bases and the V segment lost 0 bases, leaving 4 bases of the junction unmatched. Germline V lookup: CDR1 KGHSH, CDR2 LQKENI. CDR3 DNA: TGTGCCAGCTCACCACCGGGACAGGTCAACTACGAGCAGTACTTC. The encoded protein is CASSPPGQVNYEQYF.

The CDR3 sequence: CALTGRQYSDTQYF. Here the CDR3 DNA reads TGTGCCTTAACCGGGAGACAGTATTCAGATACGCAGTATTTT. This chain joins TRBV2 and TRBJ2-3; D is possibly TRBD2 (6 bases). Germline assignment: CDR1 SNHLY and CDR2 FYNNEI. This CDR3 has 14 amino acids. Trimming took off 11 bases at V and 4 bases at J, with 19 bases between the two ends.

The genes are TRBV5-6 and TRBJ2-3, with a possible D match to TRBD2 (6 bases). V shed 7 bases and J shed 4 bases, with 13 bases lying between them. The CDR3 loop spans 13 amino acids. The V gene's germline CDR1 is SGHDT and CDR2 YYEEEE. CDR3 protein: CASLGTGADTQYF. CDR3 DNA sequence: TGTGCCAGCCTCGGGACGGGGGCAGATACGCAGTATTTT.

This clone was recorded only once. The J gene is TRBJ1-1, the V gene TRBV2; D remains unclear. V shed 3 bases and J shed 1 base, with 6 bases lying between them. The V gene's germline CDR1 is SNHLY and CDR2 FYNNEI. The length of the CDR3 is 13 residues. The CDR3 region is CASSDGWNTEAFF. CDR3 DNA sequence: TGTGCCAGCAGTGACGGTTGGAACACTGAAGCTTTCTTT.

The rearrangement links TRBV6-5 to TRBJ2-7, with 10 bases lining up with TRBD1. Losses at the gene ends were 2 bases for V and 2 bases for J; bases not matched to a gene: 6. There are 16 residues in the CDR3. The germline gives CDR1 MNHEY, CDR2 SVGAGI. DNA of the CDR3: TGTGCCAGCAGTTACCGCTGGACAGGGGGGACCTACGAGCAGTACTTC. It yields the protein CASSYRWTGGTYEQYF.

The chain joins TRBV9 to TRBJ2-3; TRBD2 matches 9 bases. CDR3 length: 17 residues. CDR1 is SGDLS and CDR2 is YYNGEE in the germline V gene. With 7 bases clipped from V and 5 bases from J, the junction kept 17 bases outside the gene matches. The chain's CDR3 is CASSYARAGGQVDTQYF. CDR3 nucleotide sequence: TGTGCCAGCTCCTACGCGCGGGCGGGGGGGCAAGTAGATACGCAGTATTTT. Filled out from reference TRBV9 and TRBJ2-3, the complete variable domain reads DSGVTQTPKHLITATGQRVTLRCSPRSGDLSVYWYQQSLDQGLQFLIQYYNGEERAKGNILERFSAQQFPDLHSELNLSSLELGDSALYFCASSYARAGGQVDTQYFGPGTRLTVL.

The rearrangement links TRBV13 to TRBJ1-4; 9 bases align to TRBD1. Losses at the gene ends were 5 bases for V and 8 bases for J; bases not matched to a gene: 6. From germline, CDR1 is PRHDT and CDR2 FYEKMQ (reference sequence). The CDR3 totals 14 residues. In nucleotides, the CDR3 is TGTGCCAGCAGCCAACAGGGGGCGGGGGAAAAACTGTTTTTT. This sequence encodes CASSQQGAGEKLFF.

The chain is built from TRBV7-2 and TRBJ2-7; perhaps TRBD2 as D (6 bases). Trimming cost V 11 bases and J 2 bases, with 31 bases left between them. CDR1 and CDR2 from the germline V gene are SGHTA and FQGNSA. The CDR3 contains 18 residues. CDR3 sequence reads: CAVRAWDWHPNMAYEQYF. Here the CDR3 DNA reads TGTGCCGTACGAGCCTGGGACTGGCACCCTAATATGGCCTACGAGCAGTACTTC. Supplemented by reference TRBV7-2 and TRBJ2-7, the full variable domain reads GAGVSQSPSNKVTEKGKDVELRCDPISGHTALYWYRQSLGQGLEFLIYFQGNSAPDKSGLPSDRFSAERTGGSVSTLTIQRTQQEDSAVYLCAVRAWDWHPNMAYEQYFGPGTRLTVT.

This CDR3 reads CASSMGQVPDQPQHF. The CDR3 DNA is TGTGCCAGTAGTATGGGACAGGTTCCGGATCAGCCCCAGCATTTT. The chain recombines TRBV19 with TRBJ1-5, with 8 bases matching TRBD1. J lost 5 bases, V lost 3 bases, and 6 bases had no gene match. The V gene's germline CDR1 is LNHDA and CDR2 SQIVND (reference sequence). The CDR3 is made up of 15 amino acids.

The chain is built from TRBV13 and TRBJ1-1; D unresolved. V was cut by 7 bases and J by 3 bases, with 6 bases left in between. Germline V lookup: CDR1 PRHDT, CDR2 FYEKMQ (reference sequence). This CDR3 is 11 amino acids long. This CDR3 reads CASTVHTEAFF. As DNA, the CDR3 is TGTGCCAGCACTGTCCACACTGAAGCTTTCTTT. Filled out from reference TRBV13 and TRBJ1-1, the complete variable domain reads AAGVIQSPRHLIKEKRETATLKCYPIPRHDTVYWYQQGPGQDPQFLISFYEKMQSDKGSIPDRFSAQQFSDYHSELNMSSLELGDSALYFCASTVHTEAFFGQGTRLTVV.

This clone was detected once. The CDR3, as DNA: TGTGCCAGCAGTGAATGGGCAGACTATGGCTACACCTTC. Its protein product is CASSEWADYGYTF. The chain couples TRBV25-1 to TRBJ1-2, with D unclear. The CDR3 is 13 residues long. The germline V gene has CDR1 MGHDK and CDR2 SYGVNS. The V end was cut by 1 base, the J end by 3 bases, with 6 bases between.

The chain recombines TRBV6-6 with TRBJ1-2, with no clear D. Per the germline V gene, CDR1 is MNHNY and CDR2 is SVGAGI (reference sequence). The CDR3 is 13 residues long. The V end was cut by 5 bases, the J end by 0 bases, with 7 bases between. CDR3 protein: CASSLSANYGYTF. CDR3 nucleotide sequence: TGTGCCAGCAGTCTAAGTGCTAACTATGGCTACACCTTC.

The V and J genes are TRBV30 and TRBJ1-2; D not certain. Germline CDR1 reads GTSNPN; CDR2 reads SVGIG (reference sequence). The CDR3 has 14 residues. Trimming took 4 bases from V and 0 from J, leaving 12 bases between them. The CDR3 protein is CAWNSRRANYGYTF. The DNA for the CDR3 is TGTGCCTGGAATTCCAGGAGGGCTAACTATGGCTACACCTTC.

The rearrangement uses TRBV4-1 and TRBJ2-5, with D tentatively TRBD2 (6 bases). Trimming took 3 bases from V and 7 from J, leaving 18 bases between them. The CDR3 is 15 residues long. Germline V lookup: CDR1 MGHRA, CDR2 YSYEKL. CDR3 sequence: CASSQPGQRGTTQYF. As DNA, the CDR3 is TGCGCCAGCAGCCAGCCGGGCCAACGGGGGACGACCCAGTACTTC.

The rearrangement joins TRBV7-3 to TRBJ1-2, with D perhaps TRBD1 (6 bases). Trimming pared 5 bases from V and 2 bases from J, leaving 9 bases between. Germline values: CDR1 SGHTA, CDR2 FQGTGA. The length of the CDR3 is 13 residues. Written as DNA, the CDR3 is TGTGCCAGCAGCCCGGACAGAAACTATGGCTACACCTTC. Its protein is CASSPDRNYGYTF.

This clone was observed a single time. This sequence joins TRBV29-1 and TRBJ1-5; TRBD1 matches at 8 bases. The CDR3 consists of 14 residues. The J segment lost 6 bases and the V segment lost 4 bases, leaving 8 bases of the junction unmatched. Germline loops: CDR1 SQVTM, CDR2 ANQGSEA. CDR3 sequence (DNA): TGCAGCGTTGCTGGACAGGGTTTAGGTCAGCCCCAGCATTTT. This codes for CSVAGQGLGQPQHF.

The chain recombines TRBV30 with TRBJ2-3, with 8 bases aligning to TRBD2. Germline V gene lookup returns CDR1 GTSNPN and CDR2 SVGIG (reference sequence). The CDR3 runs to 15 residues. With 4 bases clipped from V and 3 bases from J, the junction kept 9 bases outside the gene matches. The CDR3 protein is CAWTGSGSVTDTQYF. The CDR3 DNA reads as TGTGCCTGGACGGGCAGCGGGAGTGTAACAGATACGCAGTATTTT.

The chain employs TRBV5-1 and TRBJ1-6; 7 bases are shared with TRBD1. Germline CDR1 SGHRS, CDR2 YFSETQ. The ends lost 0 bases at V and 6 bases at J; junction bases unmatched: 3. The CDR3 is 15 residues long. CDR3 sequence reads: CASSLATGANSPLHF. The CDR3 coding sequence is TGCGCCAGCAGCTTGGCAACAGGGGCTAATTCACCCCTCCACTTT. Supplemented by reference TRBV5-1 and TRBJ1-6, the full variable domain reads KAGVTQTPRYLIKTRGQQVTLSCSPISGHRSVSWYQQTPGQGLQFLFEYFSETQRNKGNFPGRFSGRQFSNSRSEMNVSTLELGDSALYLCASSLATGANSPLHFGNGTRLTVT.

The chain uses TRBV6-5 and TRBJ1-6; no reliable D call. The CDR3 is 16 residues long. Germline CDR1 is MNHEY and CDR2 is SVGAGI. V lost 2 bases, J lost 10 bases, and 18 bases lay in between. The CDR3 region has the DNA TGTGCCAGCAGTTACGCACCCTGGGCCGAAGACTCACCCCTCCACTTT. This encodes CASSYAPWAEDSPLHF.

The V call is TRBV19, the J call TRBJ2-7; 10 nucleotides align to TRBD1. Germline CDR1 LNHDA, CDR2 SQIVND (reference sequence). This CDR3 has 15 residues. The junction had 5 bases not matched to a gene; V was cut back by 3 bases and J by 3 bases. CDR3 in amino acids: CASSMGQGLGYEQYF. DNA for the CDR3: TGTGCCAGTAGTATGGGACAGGGGCTTGGCTACGAGCAGTACTTC.

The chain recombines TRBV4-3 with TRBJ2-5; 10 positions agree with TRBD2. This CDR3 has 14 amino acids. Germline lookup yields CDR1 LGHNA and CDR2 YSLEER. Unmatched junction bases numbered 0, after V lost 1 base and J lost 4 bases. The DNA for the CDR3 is TGCGCCAGCAGCCAAGGACTAGCGGGAGAGACCCAGTACTTC. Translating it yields CASSQGLAGETQYF.

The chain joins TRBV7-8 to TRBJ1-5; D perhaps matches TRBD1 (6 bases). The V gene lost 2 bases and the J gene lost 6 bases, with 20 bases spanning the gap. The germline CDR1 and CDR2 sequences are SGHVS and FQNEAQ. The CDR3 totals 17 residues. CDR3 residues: CASSLRLRGGLAQPQHF. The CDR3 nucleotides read TGTGCCAGCAGCTTAAGGTTGCGGGGGGGCCTAGCTCAGCCCCAGCATTTT.

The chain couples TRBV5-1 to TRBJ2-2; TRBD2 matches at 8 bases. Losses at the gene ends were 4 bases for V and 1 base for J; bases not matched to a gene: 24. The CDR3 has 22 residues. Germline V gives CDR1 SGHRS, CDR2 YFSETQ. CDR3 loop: CASSLQIGSLSGGGKNTGELFF. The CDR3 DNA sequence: TGCGCCAGCAGCCTCCAAATTGGTTCCCTTTCAGGCGGGGGGAAGAACACCGGGGAGCTGTTTTTT. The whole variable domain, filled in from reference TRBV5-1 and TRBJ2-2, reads KAGVTQTPRYLIKTRGQQVTLSCSPISGHRSVSWYQQTPGQGLQFLFEYFSETQRNKGNFPGRFSGRQFSNSRSEMNVSTLELGDSALYLCASSLQIGSLSGGGKNTGELFFGEGSRLTVL.

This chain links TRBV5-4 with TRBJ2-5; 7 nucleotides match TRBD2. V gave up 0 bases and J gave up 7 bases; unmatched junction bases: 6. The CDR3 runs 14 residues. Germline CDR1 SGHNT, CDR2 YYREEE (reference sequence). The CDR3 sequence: CASSLAGPGGTQYF. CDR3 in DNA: TGTGCCAGCAGCTTGGCCGGGCCGGGAGGGACCCAGTACTTC.

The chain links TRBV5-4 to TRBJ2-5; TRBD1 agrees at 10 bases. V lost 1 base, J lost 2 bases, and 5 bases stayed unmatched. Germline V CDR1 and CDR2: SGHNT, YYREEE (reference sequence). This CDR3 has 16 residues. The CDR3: CASSLPTGGGQETQYF. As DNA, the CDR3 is TGTGCCAGCAGCTTGCCGACAGGGGGCGGGCAAGAGACCCAGTACTTC.

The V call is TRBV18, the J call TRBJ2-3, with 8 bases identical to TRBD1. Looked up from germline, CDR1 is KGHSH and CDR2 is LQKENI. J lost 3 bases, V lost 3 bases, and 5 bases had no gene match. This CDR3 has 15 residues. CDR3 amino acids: CASSPTGGETDTQYF. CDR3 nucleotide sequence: TGTGCCAGCTCACCCACAGGGGGTGAAACAGATACGCAGTATTTT.